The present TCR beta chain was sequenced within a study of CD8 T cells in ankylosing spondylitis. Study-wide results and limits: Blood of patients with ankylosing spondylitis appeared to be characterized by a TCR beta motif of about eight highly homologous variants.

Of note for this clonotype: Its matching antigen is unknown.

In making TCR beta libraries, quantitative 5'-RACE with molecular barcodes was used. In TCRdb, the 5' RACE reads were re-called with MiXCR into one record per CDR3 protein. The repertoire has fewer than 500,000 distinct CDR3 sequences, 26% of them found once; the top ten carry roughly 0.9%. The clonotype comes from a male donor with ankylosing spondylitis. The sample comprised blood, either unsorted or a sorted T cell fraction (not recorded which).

The CDR3 coding sequence is TGTGCCAGCAGTTTACTTATACAACGGGGCTACTACGAGCAGTACTTC. It yields the protein CASSLLIQRGYYEQYF. The chain couples TRBV12-3 or TRBV12-4 to TRBJ2-7; D is tentatively TRBD1 or TRBD2 (5 bases each). V gave up 2 bases and J gave up 3 bases, with 17 bases separating them. The CDR3 loop spans 16 amino acids.